The 13 T cell receptor beta chains reported below all come from one sample, sequenced in a study of CD8 T cells in ankylosing spondylitis. TCRdb fed the 5' RACE reads into MiXCR, producing one record per CDR3 protein. This sample has 130,000 or so distinct CDR3 sequences; 17% occur once, and the top ten carry around a third. General observations from the study: Blood from ankylosing spondylitis patients appeared to carry a characteristic roughly 8-variant TCR beta motif.

Their antigen targets remain unknown. The sequencing sample was made of blood, either unsorted or a sorted T cell fraction (not recorded which). The receptors were sampled from a male donor with ankylosing spondylitis.

The table lists this clonotype with a few counts. This chain uses TRBV12-3 or TRBV12-4 with TRBJ2-1; TRBD2 matches 16 bases. J was trimmed by 4 bases and V by 7 bases; bases with no gene match: 10. The CDR3 runs 18 residues. The CDR3 sequence: CASNPSGLAGGRYNEQFF. DNA for the CDR3: TGTGCCAGCAATCCCTCGGGACTAGCGGGAGGGAGATACAATGAGCAGTTCTTC.

The chain couples TRBV14 to TRBJ2-2; 13 positions agree with TRBD2. The CDR3 spans 22 residues. Germline V lookup: CDR1 SGHDN, CDR2 FVKESK. The V segment lost 0 bases and the J segment 0 bases; nucleotides outside the gene matches: 13. The CDR3 DNA follows: TGTGCCAGCAGCCAAGATAACGTCGGACTAGCGGGAGTCTTTTCGAACACCGGGGAGCTGTTTTTT. Translation gives CASSQDNVGLAGVFSNTGELFF.

This clonotype was picked up a small number of times. This sequence joins TRBV6-2 or TRBV6-3 and TRBJ2-1, with 10 bases aligning to TRBD2. Germline CDR1 and CDR2: MNHEY and SVGEGT. Germline trimming cut 8 bases from V and 3 bases from J; bases unmatched to any gene: 13. CDR3 length: 17 amino acids. In DNA, the CDR3 is TGTGCCAGCTATACTAGCGGGACGTTCCCTTTCTACAATGAGCAGTTCTTC. Its protein product is CASYTSGTFPFYNEQFF.

At least ten counts were recorded for this clonotype. The chain joins TRBV15 to TRBJ1-3; 8 bases line up with TRBD1. V trimming: 8 bases; J trimming: 4 bases; junction bases outside the gene matches: 10. The CDR3 is 15 amino acids. Germline V gene lookup returns CDR1 LNHNV and CDR2 YYDKDF (reference sequence). CDR3: CATATDRGMGNTIYF. The CDR3 nucleotides read TGTGCCACCGCGACCGACAGGGGAATGGGAAACACCATATATTTT.

This clonotype came up a few times. V gene TRBV27 combines with J gene TRBJ2-3; tentative D call: TRBD2 (5 bases). Between the trimmed V and J ends, which lost 0 bases and 6 bases, there was a span of 16 bases. This CDR3 comprises 16 residues. Per germline, CDR1 MNHEY and CDR2 SMNVEV (reference sequence). CDR3 nucleotide sequence: TGTGCCAGCAGTTTATCTAGGGCAACTAGACCCGATACGCAGTATTTT. As protein: CASSLSRATRPDTQYF.

This clonotype was recorded a few times. The rearrangement uses TRBV19 and TRBJ1-1; no clear D. CDR3 length: 12 residues. Germline-derived CDR1 and CDR2 are LNHDA and SQIVND (reference sequence). V was pared by 5 bases and J by 2 bases, with 6 bases between. In DNA, the CDR3 is TGTGCCAGTAGTGGAGTCAACACTGAAGCTTTCTTT. It specifies CASSGVNTEAFF.

This clonotype has just a few counts. This chain joins TRBV20-1 and TRBJ2-7, with a tentative D call TRBD2 (6 bases). CDR1 is DFQATT, CDR2 SNEGSKA, per germline (reference sequence). This CDR3 is built from 14 residues. The V and J ends lost 0 bases and 3 bases respectively, with 12 bases between them. As DNA, the CDR3 is TGCAGTGCTAGAGATCGAGTGGGGGGCTACGAGCAGTACTTC. Its translation is CSARDRVGGYEQYF.

This clonotype appeared a few times. The chain carries TRBV27 and TRBJ2-5, with 7 nucleotides matching TRBD1. The germline gives CDR1 MNHEY, CDR2 SMNVEV (reference sequence). Germline trimming cut 5 bases from V and 1 base from J; bases unmatched to any gene: 4. There are 14 residues in the CDR3. The CDR3 DNA follows: TGTGCCAGCAGTGCCTGGACAGGCCAAGAGACCCAGTACTTC. This sequence encodes CASSAWTGQETQYF.

This clonotype was picked up a small number of times. The chain uses TRBV5-1 and TRBJ1-1; TRBD1 might be the D (5 bases). Trimming stripped 1 base from V and 5 bases from J, with 12 bases between. The CDR3 runs 14 residues. Germline V lookup: CDR1 SGHRS, CDR2 YFSETQ. CDR3 region: CASSLRGAGTEAFF. The DNA for the CDR3 is TGCGCCAGCAGCTTGCGCGGGGCAGGGACTGAAGCTTTCTTT. Supplemented by reference TRBV5-1 and TRBJ1-1, the full variable domain reads KAGVTQTPRYLIKTRGQQVTLSCSPISGHRSVSWYQQTPGQGLQFLFEYFSETQRNKGNFPGRFSGRQFSNSRSEMNVSTLELGDSALYLCASSLRGAGTEAFFGQGTRLTVV.

The chain is built from TRBV2 and TRBJ2-7, with 8 positions matching TRBD1. The CDR3 spans 13 residues. The trim removed 6 bases at V and 3 bases at J, leaving 4 bases unmatched. Germline CDR1 reads SNHLY; CDR2 reads FYNNEI. As DNA, the CDR3 is TGTGCCAGCAGCTTGGACAGGGACTACGAGCAGTACTTC. Residues: CASSLDRDYEQYF.

This clonotype occurred a few times. This chain joins TRBV29-1 and TRBJ2-6, with D tentatively TRBD1 (6 bases). Germline-derived CDR1 and CDR2 are SQVTM and ANQGSEA. V dropped 4 bases and J dropped 4 bases, with 17 bases sitting between them. The CDR3 has 16 amino acids. This CDR3 is CSVVARGDSGANVLTF. CDR3 bases: TGCAGCGTTGTAGCCAGGGGCGACTCCGGGGCCAACGTCCTGACTTTC.

This clonotype showed up many times. The rearrangement links TRBV6-2 or TRBV6-3 to TRBJ2-3; a weak D match, TRBD2 (5 bases). V was shortened by 6 bases and J by 6 bases, with 13 bases between the two germline ends. CDR1 is MNHEY and CDR2 is SVGEGT in the germline V gene. This CDR3 has 13 amino acids. The CDR3 DNA is TGTGCCAGCAGGTCGCTAAGGGAGGATACGCAGTATTTT. This encodes CASRSLREDTQYF.

This clonotype was seen many times. The chain combines TRBV20-1 with TRBJ2-7, with D unclear. CDR3 length equals 15 residues. V was trimmed by 0 bases and J by 0 bases, leaving 12 bases between them. The germline CDR1 and CDR2 sequences are DFQATT and SNEGSKA (reference sequence). CDR3 sequence (DNA): TGCAGTGCTAGAGATCCCACGGAGCCCTCCTACGAGCAGTACTTC. It yields the protein CSARDPTEPSYEQYF.